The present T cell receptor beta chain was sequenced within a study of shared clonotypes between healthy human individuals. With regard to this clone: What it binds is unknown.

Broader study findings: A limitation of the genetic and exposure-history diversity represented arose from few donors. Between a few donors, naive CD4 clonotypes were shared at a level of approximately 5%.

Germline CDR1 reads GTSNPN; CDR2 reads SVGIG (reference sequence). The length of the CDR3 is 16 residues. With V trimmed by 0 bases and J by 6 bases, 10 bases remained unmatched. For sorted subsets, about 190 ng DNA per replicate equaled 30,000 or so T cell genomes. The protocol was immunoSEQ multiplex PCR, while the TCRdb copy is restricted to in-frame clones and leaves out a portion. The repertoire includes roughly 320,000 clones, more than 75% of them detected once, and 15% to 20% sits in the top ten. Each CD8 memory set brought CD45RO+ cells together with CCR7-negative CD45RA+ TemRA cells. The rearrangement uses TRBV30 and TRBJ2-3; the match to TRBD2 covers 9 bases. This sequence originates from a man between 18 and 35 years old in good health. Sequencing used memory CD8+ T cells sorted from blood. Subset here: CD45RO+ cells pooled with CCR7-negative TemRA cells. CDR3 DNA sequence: TGTGCCTGGAGTGTACTGGGTTTCCTAGCGGGGGATACGCAGTATTTT. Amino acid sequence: CAWSVLGFLAGDTQYF.